This T cell receptor beta chain originates from a study of blood T cell repertoires in COVID-19. Recruited during active infection, patients (from Seattle) were subsequently followed longitudinally. This table comes from immunoSEQ multiplex PCR, and its TCRdb copy is limited to in-frame clones, with some not included. Among 450,000 or so clones, approximately 91% were seen once, and the ten largest hold 1.5% to 1.8%. The sample was peripheral blood. The receptor's source is a woman between 40 and 55 years old with COVID-19, enrolled during active disease.

Written as DNA, the CDR3 is TGTGCCAGCACTACCGACAGAGTTAGCACAGATACGCAGTATTTT. Translating it yields CASTTDRVSTDTQYF. The chain uses TRBV2 and TRBJ2-3; tentative D call: TRBD1 (5 bases). The germline CDR1 and CDR2 sequences are SNHLY and FYNNEI. There are 15 residues in the CDR3. V dropped 7 bases and J dropped 0 bases, with 14 bases sitting between them.